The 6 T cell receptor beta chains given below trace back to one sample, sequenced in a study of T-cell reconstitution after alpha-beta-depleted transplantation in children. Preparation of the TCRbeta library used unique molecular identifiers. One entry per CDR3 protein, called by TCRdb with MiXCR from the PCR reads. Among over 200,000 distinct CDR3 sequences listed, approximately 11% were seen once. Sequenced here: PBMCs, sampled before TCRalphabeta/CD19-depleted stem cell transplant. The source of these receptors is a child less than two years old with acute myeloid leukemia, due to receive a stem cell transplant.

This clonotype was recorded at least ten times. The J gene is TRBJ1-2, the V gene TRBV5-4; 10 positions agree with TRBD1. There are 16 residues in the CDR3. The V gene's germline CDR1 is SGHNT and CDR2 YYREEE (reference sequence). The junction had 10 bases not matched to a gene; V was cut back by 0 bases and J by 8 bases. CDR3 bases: TGTGCCAGCAGCTTGGCCCCCGGGACAGGGGATCGCGGCTACACCTTC. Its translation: CASSLAPGTGDRGYTF.

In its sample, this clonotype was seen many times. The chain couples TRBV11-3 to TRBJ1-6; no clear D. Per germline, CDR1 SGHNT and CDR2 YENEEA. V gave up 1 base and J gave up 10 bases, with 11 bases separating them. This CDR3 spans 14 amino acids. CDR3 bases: TGTGCCAGCAGCTTAGGGCAGCCGGGGTCACCCCTCCACTTT. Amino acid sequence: CASSLGQPGSPLHF.

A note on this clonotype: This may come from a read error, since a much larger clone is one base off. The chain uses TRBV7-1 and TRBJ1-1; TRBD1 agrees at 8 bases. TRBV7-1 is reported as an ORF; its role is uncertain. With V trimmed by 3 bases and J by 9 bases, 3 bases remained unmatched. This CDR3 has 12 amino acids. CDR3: CASSSGQVKAFF. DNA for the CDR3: TGTGCCAGCAGCTCGGGACAGGTAAAAGCTTTCTTT.

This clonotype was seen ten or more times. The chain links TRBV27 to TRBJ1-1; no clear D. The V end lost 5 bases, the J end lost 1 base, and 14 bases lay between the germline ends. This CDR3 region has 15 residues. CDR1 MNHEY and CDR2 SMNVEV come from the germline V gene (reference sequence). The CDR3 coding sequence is TGTGCCAGCAGTCTCACCGGCATCTCGAACACTGAAGCTTTCTTT. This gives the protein CASSLTGISNTEAFF.

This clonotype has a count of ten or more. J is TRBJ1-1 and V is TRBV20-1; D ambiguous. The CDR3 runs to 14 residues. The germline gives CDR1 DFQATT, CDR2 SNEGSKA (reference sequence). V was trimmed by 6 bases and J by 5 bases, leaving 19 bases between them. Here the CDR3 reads CSAPVFEATTEAFF. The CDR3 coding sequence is TGCAGTGCCCCAGTATTCGAGGCCACGACTGAAGCTTTCTTT.

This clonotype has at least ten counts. This chain's CDR3 is CSARDVGSSYNEQFF. The CDR3 DNA follows: TGCAGTGCTAGAGATGTCGGGAGCTCCTACAATGAGCAGTTCTTC. The chain is built from TRBV20-1 and TRBJ2-1; D perhaps matches TRBD2 (6 bases). V lost 0 bases to trimming and J lost 0 bases, with 9 bases between them. Germline V gene sequence: CDR1 DFQATT, CDR2 SNEGSKA (reference sequence). The CDR3 loop spans 15 amino acids.